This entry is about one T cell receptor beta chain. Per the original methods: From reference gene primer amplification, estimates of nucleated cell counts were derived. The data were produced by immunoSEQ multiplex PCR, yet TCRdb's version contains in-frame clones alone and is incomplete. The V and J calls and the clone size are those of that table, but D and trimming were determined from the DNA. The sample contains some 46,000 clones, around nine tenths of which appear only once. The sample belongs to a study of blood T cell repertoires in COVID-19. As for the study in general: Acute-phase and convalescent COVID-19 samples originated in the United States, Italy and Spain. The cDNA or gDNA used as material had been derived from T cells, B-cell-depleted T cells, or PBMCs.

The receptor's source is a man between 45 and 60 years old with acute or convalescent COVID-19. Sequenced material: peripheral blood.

The CDR3 is CAISESKWASGAGEQFF. Written as DNA, the CDR3 is TGTGCCATCAGTGAGTCGAAATGGGCTAGCGGGGCGGGGGAGCAGTTCTTC. The rearrangement links TRBV10-3 to TRBJ2-1, with 9 positions matching TRBD2. This CDR3 region has 17 residues. The trim removed 0 bases at V and 10 bases at J, leaving 13 bases unmatched. Germline CDR1 reads ENHRY; CDR2 reads SYGVKD.